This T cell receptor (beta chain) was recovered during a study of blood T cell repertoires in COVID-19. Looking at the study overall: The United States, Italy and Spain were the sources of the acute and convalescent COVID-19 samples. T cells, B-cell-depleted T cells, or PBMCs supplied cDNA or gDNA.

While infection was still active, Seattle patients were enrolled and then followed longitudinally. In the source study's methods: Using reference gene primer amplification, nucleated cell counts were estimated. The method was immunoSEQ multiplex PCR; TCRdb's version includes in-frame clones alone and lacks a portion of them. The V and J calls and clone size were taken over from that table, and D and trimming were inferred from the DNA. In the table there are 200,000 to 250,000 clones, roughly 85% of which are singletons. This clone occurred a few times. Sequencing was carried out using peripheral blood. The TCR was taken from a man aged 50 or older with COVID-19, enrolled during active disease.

The chain's CDR3 is CASSQDWPRRETGLDQPQHF. CDR3 nucleotides: TGTGCCAGCAGCCAAGATTGGCCGCGTAGAGAGACAGGGTTGGATCAGCCCCAGCATTTT. J is TRBJ1-5 and V is TRBV3-1 (or the pseudogene TRBV3-2), with TRBD1 matching over 7 bases. V shed 0 bases and J 5 bases; nucleotides not matched to a gene: 19. The germline V gene has CDR1 LGHDT and CDR2 YNNKEL (reference sequence). CDR3 length: 20 amino acids.